The clone carrying this TCR beta chain was counted between two and nine times. The antigen is not known. The source of the sample is a study of tumor-infiltrating lymphocytes in localized non-small cell lung cancer. General study results and limits: Different pieces of the same tissue were used for each assay. TCR sequencing covered a subset of patients with enough tissue.

Generated by immunoSEQ multiplex PCR, the TCRdb table keeps only in-frame clones and is missing some. Of some 14,000 clones listed, around four fifths are singletons. V was pared by 4 bases and J by 8 bases, with 20 bases between. CDR3 length: 16 amino acids. Germline V gene data show CDR1 as SGHDN and CDR2 as FVKESK. This chain joins TRBV14 and TRBJ1-4; TRBD1 might be the D (5 bases). Sequencing was performed on uninvolved lung tissue not adjacent to the tumor. The source is a human donor with non-small cell lung cancer. The CDR3, as DNA: TGTGCCAGCAGCCTGGGACGCCTCTCCCGGCGGGAAAAACTGTTTTTT. Translation gives CASSLGRLSRREKLFF.